The 13 T cell receptor beta chains below come from one sample, sequenced in a study of blood T cell repertoires in COVID-19. The table came from immunoSEQ multiplex PCR; TCRdb's copy has only in-frame clones and leaves some out. The profile shows under 450,000 clones, around 89% of them singletons. Sequencing was performed on peripheral blood. All receptors come from a woman in her thirties or forties with COVID-19, enrolled during active disease.

The chain recombines TRBV9 with TRBJ1-1; the D is unclear. CDR1 and CDR2 (germline): SGDLS, YYNGEE. The CDR3 contains 15 residues. V was clipped by 0 bases and J by 6 bases, with 15 bases between them. The CDR3 sequence is CASSVVTVGRAEAFF. The CDR3 DNA follows: TGTGCCAGCAGCGTAGTTACGGTAGGGAGGGCTGAAGCTTTCTTT.

The V and J genes are TRBV4-2 and TRBJ1-5, with no clear D. Per the germline V gene, CDR1 is LGHNA and CDR2 is YNFKEQ. V lost 7 bases and J lost 1, with 14 bases in between. This CDR3 has 15 amino acids. The CDR3 protein is CASKPGEASNQPQHF. DNA of the CDR3: TGTGCCAGCAAGCCCGGGGAGGCGAGCAATCAGCCCCAGCATTTT.

This clone appeared once. The chain carries TRBV7-8 and TRBJ1-5; tentatively, D is TRBD1 (5 bases). Germline CDR1 SGHVS, CDR2 FQNEAQ. V lost 5 bases to trimming and J lost 6 bases, with 26 bases between them. The CDR3 has 18 amino acids. The CDR3 coding sequence is TGTGCCAGCAGCACCGCTGGTTTCGCAGGGCGAACGGGTCAGCCCCAGCATTTT. Amino acids: CASSTAGFAGRTGQPQHF.

The chain couples TRBV6-6 to TRBJ1-2, with D possibly matching TRBD1 (6 bases). From germline, CDR1 is MNHNY and CDR2 SVGAGI (reference sequence). Deletions cut 6 bases from V and 3 bases from J, with 17 bases between. CDR3 length: 15 amino acids. The chain's CDR3 is CASSPDRTRDYGYTF. CDR3 bases: TGTGCCAGCAGCCCCGACAGGACCCGGGACTATGGCTACACCTTC.

V is TRBV27 and J is TRBJ2-6; D may be TRBD2 (5 bases). V was clipped by 4 bases and J by 4 bases, with 11 bases between them. The germline V gene encodes CDR1 MNHEY and CDR2 SMNVEV (reference sequence). There are 15 residues in the CDR3. The CDR3: CASSSAGRGANVLTF. CDR3 nucleotides: TGTGCCAGCAGTTCTGCGGGCAGGGGGGCCAACGTCCTGACTTTC.

This clone was found once. The V call is TRBV7-2, the J call TRBJ2-7, with 8 bases lining up with TRBD2. Germline CDR1 SGHTA, CDR2 FQGNSA. This CDR3 comprises 14 residues. V was clipped by 3 bases and J by 0 bases; unmatched bases: 1. The CDR3 protein is CASSFGGGSYEQYF. For the CDR3, the DNA is TGTGCCAGCAGCTTCGGGGGGGGCTCCTACGAGCAGTACTTC.

V gene TRBV20-1 combines with J gene TRBJ1-1, with D uncertain. The V gene's germline CDR1 is DFQATT and CDR2 SNEGSKA (reference sequence). The CDR3 contains 10 residues. V lost 5 bases, J lost 5 bases, and 6 bases lay in between. The CDR3, as DNA: TGCAGTGCTCTTTCTACTGAAGCTTTCTTT. It encodes CSALSTEAFF.

In this sample, this clone turned up many times. This chain connects TRBV11-2 to TRBJ2-2; D unclear. This CDR3 is 16 amino acids long. Germline V lookup: CDR1 SGHAT, CDR2 FQNNGV. V was clipped by 3 bases and J by 4 bases, with 15 bases between them. In nucleotides, the CDR3 is TGTGCCAGCAGCTTTTATGGGCAGGCCATCACCGGGGAGCTGTTTTTT. This gives the protein CASSFYGQAITGELFF. The entire variable domain, with the rest obtained from reference TRBV11-2 and TRBJ2-2, is as follows: EAGVAQSPRYKIIEKRQSVAFWCNPISGHATLYWYQQILGQGPKLLIQFQNNGVVDDSQLPKDRFSAERLKGVDSTLKIQPAKLEDSAVYLCASSFYGQAITGELFFGEGSRLTVL.

V and J are TRBV28 and TRBJ1-1, with D unclear. V lost 8 bases to trimming and J lost 10 bases, with 14 bases between them. In germline, CDR1 is MDHEN, CDR2 SYDVKM. The CDR3 runs 11 residues. Here the CDR3 DNA reads TGTGCCAGCGCCCTTCCAGCGCGAGCTTTCTTT. Residues: CASALPARAFF.

The chain recombines TRBV7-9 with TRBJ2-5; D possibly corresponds to TRBD1 (6 bases). This CDR3 comprises 17 residues. Germline V lookup: CDR1 SEHNR, CDR2 FQNEAQ (reference sequence). The V gene lost 5 bases and the J gene lost 2 bases, with 21 bases spanning the gap. CDR3 DNA sequence: TGTGCCAGCAGCACCTACTCAGGGGATGGGGTGCAAGAGACCCAGTACTTC. Encoded protein: CASSTYSGDGVQETQYF.

The chain links TRBV27 to TRBJ1-6; tentative D call: TRBD1 (6 bases). Deletions cut 0 bases from V and 9 bases from J, with 12 bases between. Germline CDR1 is MNHEY and CDR2 is SMNVEV (reference sequence). The CDR3 has 15 residues. As DNA, the CDR3 is TGTGCCAGCAGTTTATCGAAACAGGGAAGTTCACCCCTCCACTTT. It codes for CASSLSKQGSSPLHF.

The chain uses TRBV2 and TRBJ1-4; 9 bases match TRBD1. Losses at the gene ends were 6 bases for V and 6 bases for J; bases not matched to a gene: 5. In germline, CDR1 is SNHLY, CDR2 FYNNEI. This CDR3 has 14 residues. CDR3 DNA sequence: TGTGCCAGCAGCCGGGACAGGGTTGATGAAAAACTGTTTTTT. It specifies CASSRDRVDEKLFF. The full variable domain, completed using reference TRBV2 and TRBJ1-4, is EPEVTQTPSHQVTQMGQEVILRCVPISNHLYFYWYRQILGQKVEFLVSFYNNEISEKSEIFDDQFSVERPDGSNFTLKIRSTKLEDSAMYFCASSRDRVDEKLFFGSGTQLSVL.

V is TRBV30 and J is TRBJ2-6, with 10 positions matching TRBD1. V gave up 3 bases and J gave up 0 bases; unmatched junction bases: 5. CDR1 and CDR2 (germline): GTSNPN, SVGIG (reference sequence). This CDR3 contains 17 residues. CDR3 loop: CAWSSGQGGSGANVLTF. CDR3 in DNA: TGTGCCTGGAGCTCTGGACAGGGGGGCTCTGGGGCCAACGTCCTGACTTTC.